Each of the 31 T cell receptor beta chains below was sequenced from the same sample in a study of cytomegalovirus exposure and HLA in healthy donors. This PCR relied on a set of 60 Vbeta primers and 13 Jbeta primers. Profiled with immunoSEQ multiplex PCR; TCRdb holds only in-frame clones, not every one. The table includes fewer than 200,000 clones, 77% detected once. Source material: PBMCs. Receptors were obtained from a woman aged 40 to 50 in good health and CMV-seropositive.

The chain is built from TRBV5-1 and TRBJ2-7, with D possibly being TRBD2 (6 bases). The germline V gene encodes CDR1 SGHRS and CDR2 YFSETQ. V lost 3 bases and J lost 7, with 11 bases in between. The CDR3 is made up of 12 amino acids. CDR3 in DNA: TGCGCCAGCAGCTGGGACTTTGGGGAGCAGTACTTC. This encodes CASSWDFGEQYF. Complete variable domain (other parts from reference TRBV5-1 and TRBJ2-7): KAGVTQTPRYLIKTRGQQVTLSCSPISGHRSVSWYQQTPGQGLQFLFEYFSETQRNKGNFPGRFSGRQFSNSRSEMNVSTLELGDSALYLCASSWDFGEQYFGPGTRLTVT.

CDR3 sequence: CASSAPYAGVSYEQYF. For the CDR3, the DNA is TGTGCCAGCAGCGCCCCCTACGCGGGGGTCTCCTACGAGCAGTACTTC. The chain recombines TRBV5-6 with TRBJ2-7, with 7 bases aligning to TRBD2. This CDR3 comprises 16 residues. Germline-derived CDR1 and CDR2 are SGHDT and YYEEEE. The V gene end was trimmed by 4 bases and the J gene end by 0 bases; junction bases not matched to a gene: 10.

This clone was seen a few times. The chain joins TRBV5-1 to TRBJ2-7; 10 positions match TRBD1. The CDR3 contains 14 residues. Germline trimming cut 7 bases from V and 4 bases from J; bases unmatched to any gene: 8. The germline gives CDR1 SGHRS, CDR2 YFSETQ. The CDR3 nucleotides read TGCGCCAGCTCCTTCGGACAGGGGGGATACGAGCAGTACTTC. Protein: CASSFGQGGYEQYF.

The chain couples TRBV7-8 to TRBJ1-5, with D unclear. The CDR3 consists of 16 residues. Trimming pared 5 bases from V and 1 base from J, leaving 15 bases between. The V gene's germline CDR1 is SGHVS and CDR2 FQNEAQ. In DNA form, the CDR3 reads TGTGCCAGCAGCCACAGCGTAGGGAGGAGCAATCAGCCCCAGCATTTT. Protein: CASSHSVGRSNQPQHF.

A few counts support this clone. V is TRBV4-2 and J is TRBJ2-6, with 9 nucleotides matching TRBD1. V dropped 3 bases and J dropped 2; count of bases not matched to a gene: 8. Looked up from germline, CDR1 is LGHNA and CDR2 is YNFKEQ. This CDR3 region has 18 residues. In DNA, the CDR3 is TGTGCCAGCAGCCATACCGGGACAGGGAAGACTGGGGCCAACGTCCTGACTTTC. It translates to CASSHTGTGKTGANVLTF.

The rearrangement joins TRBV28 to TRBJ1-1; 8 positions match TRBD1. Germline assignment: CDR1 MDHEN and CDR2 SYDVKM. The CDR3 runs to 15 residues. The junction had 6 bases not matched to a gene; V was cut back by 5 bases and J by 1 base. CDR3 region: CASSPTGQANTEAFF. The CDR3 DNA reads as TGTGCCAGCAGTCCAACGGGACAGGCGAACACTGAAGCTTTCTTT.

The chain carries TRBV7-7 and TRBJ2-5, with D possibly matching TRBD2 (7 bases). Germline V gene lookup returns CDR1 SSHAT and CDR2 FNYEAQ (reference sequence). Trimming removed 5 bases at V and 5 bases at J, with 15 bases between. CDR3 size: 14 residues. The CDR3, as DNA: TGTGCCAGCAGCCGCGGCGGGGGCGCGGAGACCCAGTACTTC. It codes for CASSRGGGAETQYF.

The J gene is TRBJ1-1, the V gene TRBV20-1; D ambiguous. The CDR3 extends over 11 amino acids. Trimming cost V 4 bases and J 6 bases, with 9 bases left between them. Germline-derived CDR1 and CDR2 are DFQATT and SNEGSKA (reference sequence). CDR3 in DNA: TGCAGTGCTATTTTATCTGCTGAAGCTTTCTTT. The encoded protein is CSAILSAEAFF.

The chain recombines TRBV19 with TRBJ2-6; 7 bases align to TRBD1. The CDR3 contains 14 residues. The ends lost 7 bases at V and 3 bases at J; junction bases unmatched: 3. Per germline, CDR1 LNHDA and CDR2 SQIVND (reference sequence). The CDR3 coding sequence is TGTGCCAGTATAGACAGGGTTGGGGCCAACGTCCTGACTTTC. It is translated as CASIDRVGANVLTF. Full variable domain (rest looked up from reference TRBV19 and TRBJ2-6): DGGITQSPKYLFRKEGQNVTLSCEQNLNHDAMYWYRQDPGQGLRLIYYSQIVNDFQKGDIAEGYSVSREKKESFPLTVTSAQKNPTAFYLCASIDRVGANVLTFGAGSRLTVL.

In its sample, this clone was seen a few times. The V call is TRBV6-1, the J call TRBJ1-3; maybe TRBD1 (6 bases). Germline V gene lookup returns CDR1 MNHNS and CDR2 SASEGT. The CDR3 length is 14 residues. The CDR3 DNA sequence: TGTGTCGTGGGGCCCAGGGGATCTGGAAACACCATATATTTT. Its translation is CVVGPRGSGNTIYF.

Note on this clone: At one of its ends the junction is not consistent with the germline gene, which may arise from a read error. The chain combines TRBV7-2 with TRBJ2-7; 9 bases align to TRBD2. This CDR3 is built from 14 residues. Germline CDR1 is SGHTA and CDR2 is FQGNSA. The CDR3 DNA sequence: TGTGCCAGCAGGTTAGCGGGAGCGTCGGGTGAGCAGTACTTC. Amino acid sequence: CASRLAGASGEQYF. The full variable domain, completed using reference TRBV7-2 and TRBJ2-7, is GAGVSQSPSNKVTEKGKDVELRCDPISGHTALYWYRQSLGQGLEFLIYFQGNSAPDKSGLPSDRFSAERTGGSVSTLTIQRTQQEDSAVYLCASRLAGASGEQYFGPGTRLTVT.

The rearrangement links TRBV5-6 to TRBJ2-1, with D possibly TRBD1 on 5 matching bases. The V gene lost 4 bases and the J gene lost 12 bases, with 11 bases spanning the gap. The CDR3 runs to 11 residues. Germline V CDR1 and CDR2: SGHDT, YYEEEE. CDR3 bases: TGTGCCAGCAGCACAAGGGGTGGGCAGTTCTTC. Translation: CASSTRGGQFF.

To note about this clone: The sample contains more than one DNA sequence encoding this CDR3. The V and J genes are TRBV30 and TRBJ1-1; D is perhaps TRBD1 (6 bases). Germline loops: CDR1 GTSNPN, CDR2 SVGIG (reference sequence). Trimming took off 2 bases at V and 4 bases at J, with 11 bases between the two ends. The CDR3 has 13 residues. CDR3: CAWSPGVGTEAFF. In DNA form, the CDR3 reads TGTGCCTGGAGTCCAGGGGTCGGCACTGAAGCTTTCTTT.

The rearrangement links TRBV19 to TRBJ2-1; TRBD2 matches at 9 bases. This CDR3 comprises 16 residues. V shed 1 base and J 2 bases; nucleotides not matched to a gene: 3. Germline V gene lookup returns CDR1 LNHDA and CDR2 SQIVND (reference sequence). CDR3 bases: TGTGCCAGTAGTATAGCCTCTAGCGGGGCCTACAATGAGCAGTTCTTC. It yields the protein CASSIASSGAYNEQFF.

This chain connects TRBV5-4 to TRBJ1-1; 9 bases line up with TRBD1. From germline, CDR1 is SGHNT and CDR2 YYREEE (reference sequence). The CDR3 is 15 residues long. V gave up 2 bases and J gave up 1 base; unmatched junction bases: 3. This CDR3 reads CASSLGGQGNTEAFF. CDR3 nucleotides: TGTGCCAGCAGCTTAGGGGGACAGGGGAACACTGAAGCTTTCTTT.

The gene calls are TRBV10-3 and TRBJ1-5, with no clear D. Trimming removed 2 bases at V and 6 bases at J, with 11 bases between. Germline assignment: CDR1 ENHRY and CDR2 SYGVKD. The CDR3 has 14 amino acids. CDR3 loop: CAISEGQVSQPQHF. The CDR3 DNA is TGTGCCATCAGTGAGGGTCAGGTTAGTCAGCCCCAGCATTTT.

The gene calls are TRBV7-7 and TRBJ1-1; unclear D gene. The length of the CDR3 is 13 residues. Germline V gene data show CDR1 as SSHAT and CDR2 as FNYEAQ (reference sequence). V lost 3 bases and J 2 bases, leaving 7 bases between the germline ends. The CDR3 loop is CASSLAPNTEAFF. The CDR3 coding sequence is TGTGCCAGCAGCTTGGCCCCAAACACTGAAGCTTTCTTT.

This rearrangement joins TRBV7-2 to TRBJ2-3; D call uncertain. Per germline, CDR1 SGHTA and CDR2 FQGNSA. With 3 bases removed from V and 0 bases from J, the gap between germline ends came to 7 bases. This CDR3 is 14 amino acids long. In nucleotides, the CDR3 is TGTGCCAGCAGCTTCGGGTGGAGCACAGATACGCAGTATTTT. This gives the protein CASSFGWSTDTQYF.

J is TRBJ1-2 and V is TRBV30, with 8 bases aligning to TRBD1. CDR3 length: 13 amino acids. Germline CDR1 GTSNPN, CDR2 SVGIG (reference sequence). J gave up 8 bases and V 1 base, and 6 bases lay outside the gene matches. The CDR3 coding sequence is TGTGCCTGGAGTGGGGACAGGACCTTCGGCTACACCTTC. Translating it yields CAWSGDRTFGYTF.

The chain carries TRBV6-1 and TRBJ1-1, with unresolved D. The CDR3 is 14 amino acids. V was trimmed by 6 bases and J by 6 bases, leaving 17 bases between them. The germline gives CDR1 MNHNS, CDR2 SASEGT. The CDR3 nucleotides read TGTGCCAGCAGCCCGGCTGGAGGGATGGCTGAAGCTTTCTTT. This translates into CASSPAGGMAEAFF.

This clone was detected once. The chain uses TRBV5-6 and TRBJ2-1; TRBD2 agrees at 9 bases. This CDR3 has 17 residues. Germline values: CDR1 SGHDT, CDR2 YYEEEE. After removal of 6 bases from V and 0 bases from J, the junction contained 10 bases not matched to a gene. CDR3 nucleotide sequence: TGTGCCAGCAATCGGCTAGCGGGGACAAGCTCCTACAATGAGCAGTTCTTC. Protein sequence: CASNRLAGTSSYNEQFF.

The rearrangement links TRBV29-1 to TRBJ2-1; TRBD1 aligns across 9 bases. J lost 8 bases, V lost 5 bases, and 4 bases had no gene match. CDR3 length: 12 residues. CDR1 and CDR2 from the germline V gene are SQVTM and ANQGSEA. The CDR3 sequence is CSVRRTGDEQFF. CDR3 coding DNA: TGCAGCGTTCGACGGACAGGGGATGAGCAGTTCTTC.

The V and J genes are TRBV28 and TRBJ1-5, with TRBD1 matching over 8 bases. The CDR3 extends over 17 amino acids. With V trimmed by 3 bases and J by 1 base, 8 bases remained unmatched. Germline lookup yields CDR1 MDHEN and CDR2 SYDVKM. CDR3 amino acids: CASSFEQGARSNQPQHF. The CDR3 DNA sequence: TGTGCCAGCAGTTTTGAGCAGGGGGCCAGAAGCAATCAGCCCCAGCATTTT. The full variable domain, its missing parts supplied by reference TRBV28 and TRBJ1-5, is DVKVTQSSRYLVKRTGEKVFLECVQDMDHENMFWYRQDPGLGLRLIYFSYDVKMKEKGDIPEGYSVSREKKERFSLILESASTNQTSMYLCASSFEQGARSNQPQHFGDGTRLSIL.

The chain uses TRBV19 and TRBJ1-6; D not resolved. CDR3 length: 16 amino acids. Germline CDR1 is LNHDA and CDR2 is SQIVND (reference sequence). V lost 5 bases and J lost 2, with 13 bases in between. The CDR3 DNA follows: TGTGCCAGTAGTCTGCAAGGAGTCGCCTATAATTCACCCCTCCACTTT. This encodes CASSLQGVAYNSPLHF.

There are a few counts of this clone. The chain combines TRBV15 with TRBJ1-4; no reliable D call. CDR3 length equals 15 residues. The germline V gene encodes CDR1 LNHNV and CDR2 YYDKDF (reference sequence). Trimming took 0 bases from V and 4 from J, leaving 9 bases between them. The CDR3, as DNA: TGTGCCACCAGCAGAGATAGACTTGATAATGAAAAACTGTTTTTT. As protein: CATSRDRLDNEKLFF.

V usage is TRBV18 and J usage is TRBJ2-5; no firm D call. Germline V CDR1 and CDR2: KGHSH, LQKENI. The germline V and J ends were trimmed by 6 bases and 5 bases, with 19 bases remaining between them. The CDR3 loop spans 15 amino acids. The CDR3 DNA is TGTGCCAGCTCGCCCTCTTCCGCGGCTCCGGAGACCCAGTACTTC. This translates into CASSPSSAAPETQYF.

This clone was detected a few times. This chain joins TRBV5-6 and TRBJ1-1; TRBD1 matches at 7 bases. The CDR3 is 13 amino acids. Germline V CDR1 and CDR2: SGHDT, YYEEEE. V dropped 0 bases and J dropped 8; count of bases not matched to a gene: 4. CDR3 amino acids: CASSLGDRVEAFF. The CDR3, as DNA: TGTGCCAGCAGCTTGGGAGACAGGGTGGAAGCTTTCTTT.

This chain links TRBV27 with TRBJ2-7; maybe TRBD2 (6 bases). The CDR3 length is 12 residues. The V end lost 3 bases, the J end lost 6 bases, and 9 bases lay between the germline ends. CDR1 and CDR2 from the germline V gene are MNHEY and SMNVEV (reference sequence). The CDR3 loop is CASSFSGAEQYF. In DNA form, the CDR3 reads TGTGCCAGCAGTTTTAGCGGAGCCGAGCAGTACTTC.

A single count supports this clone. The rearrangement links TRBV10-3 to TRBJ1-1; D is perhaps TRBD1 (5 bases). The CDR3 has 13 residues. V lost 7 bases and J 1 base, leaving 10 bases between the germline ends. The germline CDR1 and CDR2 sequences are ENHRY and SYGVKD. CDR3 sequence: CAITSTENTEAFF. Here the CDR3 DNA reads TGTGCCATCACCTCGACAGAGAACACTGAAGCTTTCTTT.

The rearrangement joins TRBV5-4 to TRBJ2-2; TRBD1 is a possible D gene (5 bases). Trimming took 4 bases from V and 2 from J, leaving 12 bases between them. Per the germline V gene, CDR1 is SGHNT and CDR2 is YYREEE (reference sequence). The CDR3 length is 15 residues. This CDR3 is CASSADSLNTGELFF. DNA for the CDR3: TGTGCCAGCAGCGCCGACAGCCTCAACACCGGGGAGCTGTTTTTT.

This clone appeared a single time. This chain links TRBV7-9 with TRBJ2-3; D gene unclear. The CDR3 is 12 amino acids. The V and J ends lost 5 bases and 4 bases respectively, with 7 bases between them. Germline V lookup: CDR1 SEHNR, CDR2 FQNEAQ (reference sequence). The CDR3 spells CASSAAPDTQYF. DNA for the CDR3: TGTGCCAGCAGCGCGGCTCCAGATACGCAGTATTTT.